The 5 T cell receptor beta chains presented below share a single source sample, sequenced in a study of T-cell reconstitution after alpha-beta-depleted transplantation in children. Unique molecular identifiers featured in how the TCRbeta library was prepared. TCRdb passed the PCR reads through MiXCR, listing each CDR3 protein once. The sample holds about 1,000,000 distinct CDR3 sequences, roughly 29% seen once. Sequencing was performed on PBMCs, mostly from graft donor cells, taken 360 days after TCRalphabeta/CD19-depleted stem cell transplant. These receptors were obtained from a boy in the first two years of life who had a stem cell transplant for SCID, so the T cells may come from the graft donor.

V is TRBV7-8 and J is TRBJ2-5; possibly TRBD1 or TRBD2 for D (5 bases each). The CDR3 sequence is 17 residues long. V dropped 0 bases and J dropped 5 bases, with 19 bases sitting between them. Germline lookup yields CDR1 SGHVS and CDR2 FQNEAQ. CDR3 sequence (DNA): TGTGCCAGCAGCTTAGCGGGTCCACAGGCTTGGGAGGAGACCCAGTACTTC. Protein sequence: CASSLAGPQAWEETQYF.

This chain joins TRBV7-2 and TRBJ2-3; TRBD2 aligns across 8 bases. The CDR3 spans 15 residues. The V gene end was trimmed by 5 bases and the J gene end by 2 bases; junction bases not matched to a gene: 6. The germline V gene encodes CDR1 SGHTA and CDR2 FQGNSA. The CDR3 sequence: CASSQKRGYTDTQYF. Written as DNA, the CDR3 is TGTGCCAGCAGCCAAAAGCGGGGGTACACAGATACGCAGTATTTT.

This clonotype came up many times. In nucleotides, the CDR3 is TGCAGCGTTGAGCTTAAGGAAAAACTGTTTTTT. This codes for CSVELKEKLFF. The chain couples TRBV29-1 to TRBJ1-4; D is undetermined. Germline assignment: CDR1 SQVTM and CDR2 ANQGSEA. This CDR3 has 11 residues. Trimming shortened V by 3 bases and J by 8 bases, and 7 bases separated the two germline ends.

This sequence joins TRBV5-6 and TRBJ2-2; weak D call: TRBD2 (6 bases). This CDR3 region has 15 residues. Between the trimmed V and J ends, which lost 2 bases and 7 bases, there was a span of 15 bases. CDR1 is SGHDT and CDR2 is YYEEEE in the germline V gene. CDR3 DNA: TGTGCCAGCAGCTTACCGGGGGAAATCGGCGGGGAGCTGTTTTTT. It codes for CASSLPGEIGGELFF.

The gene calls are TRBV7-2 and TRBJ2-3; 14 positions match TRBD2. Germline-derived CDR1 and CDR2 are SGHTA and FQGNSA. The ends lost 0 bases at V and 6 bases at J; junction bases unmatched: 8. The CDR3 totals 18 residues. The CDR3 DNA reads TGTGCCAGCAGCTTAGCGAGGGGACTAGCGGGGGCGAGGGATACGCAGTATTTT. The encoded protein is CASSLARGLAGARDTQYF.